The 16 T cell receptor beta chains listed next were all sequenced from one sample in a study of control samples from healthy donors and cancer patients. The repertoire was sequenced with immunoSEQ multiplex PCR; TCRdb's copy has only in-frame clones and lacks some. The repertoire has some 150,000 clones, over 95% of them found once; the top ten carry approximately 0.97%. Sequenced input: blood. These receptors were obtained from a woman younger than 45 in good health.

The chain couples TRBV5-5 to TRBJ1-4, with D unresolved. CDR3 length: 15 amino acids. V was pared by 4 bases and J by 4 bases, with 14 bases between. Germline V gene lookup returns CDR1 SGHKS and CDR2 YYEKEE (reference sequence). CDR3 DNA sequence: TGTGCCAGCAGCCTATTCTCGGCGGGTAATGAAAAACTGTTTTTT. Encoded protein: CASSLFSAGNEKLFF.

V gene TRBV13 combines with J gene TRBJ2-7; D remains unclear. The germline CDR1 and CDR2 sequences are PRHDT and FYEKMQ (reference sequence). The V end was cut by 5 bases, the J end by 1 base, with 9 bases between. CDR3 size: 13 residues. CDR3 coding DNA: TGTGCCAGCAGCCCCGGACGGTCCTACGAGCAGTACTTC. It specifies CASSPGRSYEQYF.

The chain employs TRBV7-2 and TRBJ2-1; D perhaps matches TRBD2 (5 bases). V was shortened by 5 bases and J by 5 bases, with 13 bases between the two germline ends. Looked up from germline, CDR1 is SGHTA and CDR2 is FQGNSA. The CDR3 loop spans 14 amino acids. CDR3 DNA: TGTGCCAGCAGCCTAGGACTGGCTAACAATGAGCAGTTCTTC. Amino acids: CASSLGLANNEQFF.

V usage is TRBV28 and J usage is TRBJ1-2; unclear D gene. CDR3 length: 16 amino acids. Looked up from germline, CDR1 is MDHEN and CDR2 is SYDVKM. The V end was cut by 8 bases, the J end by 4 bases, with 23 bases between. For the CDR3, the DNA is TGTGCCAGCCGATCCCAGTTCCCAGAGACCCTCTATGGCTACACCTTC. It yields the protein CASRSQFPETLYGYTF.

The chain uses TRBV5-1 and TRBJ2-1; 9 bases align to TRBD1. CDR3 length equals 16 residues. Trimming cost V 4 bases and J 7 bases; bases outside gene matches: 12. Looked up from germline, CDR1 is SGHRS and CDR2 is YFSETQ. The CDR3 sequence is CASSLLQGAQGNEQFF. As DNA, the CDR3 is TGCGCCAGCAGCCTGTTACAGGGGGCGCAAGGGAATGAGCAGTTCTTC.

The chain employs TRBV5-8 and TRBJ2-3; D might be TRBD2 (5 bases). V gave up 0 bases and J gave up 4 bases, with 12 bases separating them. From germline, CDR1 is SGHTS and CDR2 YDEGEE. This CDR3 has 15 amino acids. The CDR3 DNA is TGTGCCAGCAGCTTGGGACATCGAGGGCCAGATACGCAGTATTTT. Residues: CASSLGHRGPDTQYF.

V is TRBV30 and J is TRBJ2-7; 10 bases fit TRBD2. J lost 5 bases, V lost 6 bases, and 10 bases had no gene match. Germline CDR1 is GTSNPN and CDR2 is SVGIG (reference sequence). This CDR3 comprises 14 residues. CDR3 loop: CACVSAGGPHEQYF. Here the CDR3 DNA reads TGTGCCTGTGTCTCAGCGGGAGGGCCCCACGAGCAGTACTTC.

The rearrangement links TRBV6-6 to TRBJ1-6, with 9 bases lining up with TRBD1. After removal of 2 bases from V and 6 bases from J, the junction contained 5 bases not matched to a gene. There are 16 residues in the CDR3. CDR1 is MNHNY, CDR2 SVGAGI, per germline (reference sequence). This CDR3 reads CASSYAGQGSNSPLHF. The CDR3 nucleotides are TGTGCCAGCAGTTACGCGGGACAGGGCTCTAATTCACCCCTCCACTTT.

In this sample, this clone turned up once. V gene TRBV10-3 combines with J gene TRBJ2-2; TRBD1 matches 12 bases. This CDR3 comprises 16 residues. Per germline, CDR1 ENHRY and CDR2 SYGVKD. Losses at the gene ends were 6 bases for V and 5 bases for J; bases not matched to a gene: 7. CDR3 residues: CAIRPGTGGWTGELFF. DNA of the CDR3: TGTGCCATCAGACCCGGGACAGGGGGCTGGACCGGGGAGCTGTTTTTT.

The chain combines TRBV7-6 with TRBJ2-3, with D possibly matching TRBD2 (5 bases). Trimming removed 4 bases at V and 0 bases at J, with 14 bases between. In germline, CDR1 is SGHVS, CDR2 FNYEAQ. CDR3 size: 16 residues. CDR3 in DNA: TGTGCCAGCAGCTCTAGCACCTTGGACAGCACAGATACGCAGTATTTT. This gives the protein CASSSSTLDSTDTQYF.

There are a few counts of this clone. The rearrangement uses TRBV6-5 and TRBJ2-1, with D possibly being TRBD1 (5 bases). The V and J ends lost 7 bases and 0 bases respectively, with 10 bases between them. The CDR3 is 14 residues long. Germline V gives CDR1 MNHEY, CDR2 SVGAGI. The CDR3 region is CASNLDSSYNEQFF. CDR3 coding DNA: TGTGCCAGCAACCTCGACAGCTCCTACAATGAGCAGTTCTTC.

This chain joins TRBV7-2 and TRBJ2-7; 8 bases line up with TRBD1. Germline V gene lookup returns CDR1 SGHTA and CDR2 FQGNSA. The CDR3 is 14 residues long. V was clipped by 5 bases and J by 6 bases; unmatched bases: 9. In nucleotides, the CDR3 is TGTGCCAGCAGCCTGACAGGGGTTCGAGTCGAGCAGTACTTC. This gives the protein CASSLTGVRVEQYF.

The rearrangement uses TRBV19 and TRBJ2-2; TRBD2 is a possible D gene (5 bases). Germline V gene sequence: CDR1 LNHDA, CDR2 SQIVND (reference sequence). Trimming took off 9 bases at V and 0 bases at J, with 8 bases between the two ends. The CDR3 runs to 13 residues. This CDR3 is CASGGPNTGELFF. CDR3 coding DNA: TGTGCCAGCGGAGGACCGAACACCGGGGAGCTGTTTTTT.

The chain combines TRBV28 with TRBJ1-4; D may be TRBD1 (6 bases). The CDR3 is made up of 13 amino acids. Trimming shortened V by 8 bases and J by 5 bases, and 12 bases separated the two germline ends. CDR1 MDHEN and CDR2 SYDVKM come from the germline V gene. As DNA, the CDR3 is TGTGCCAGCCGGGACACCCAGAATGAAAAACTGTTTTTT. It specifies CASRDTQNEKLFF. Together with reference TRBV28 and TRBJ1-4, the CDR3 gives the full variable domain: DVKVTQSSRYLVKRTGEKVFLECVQDMDHENMFWYRQDPGLGLRLIYFSYDVKMKEKGDIPEGYSVSREKKERFSLILESASTNQTSMYLCASRDTQNEKLFFGSGTQLSVL.

The chain has TRBV7-6 and TRBJ2-2; 9 bases fit TRBD2. V was pared by 3 bases and J by 8 bases, with 4 bases of the junction left unmatched. This CDR3 is 14 amino acids long. Germline CDR1 and CDR2: SGHVS and FNYEAQ. The DNA for the CDR3 is TGTGCCAGCAGCTTTAGCGGGAGTACTGGGGAGCTGTTTTTT. Translation: CASSFSGSTGELFF.

V and J are TRBV28 and TRBJ2-4, with TRBD1 identical over 9 bases. V lost 5 bases to trimming and J lost 6 bases; unmatched junction nucleotides: 8. This CDR3 comprises 15 residues. Germline CDR1 is MDHEN and CDR2 is SYDVKM. The CDR3 loop is CASSAFGTGRNIQYF. Written as DNA, the CDR3 is TGTGCCAGCAGTGCCTTCGGGACAGGGAGAAACATTCAGTACTTC.